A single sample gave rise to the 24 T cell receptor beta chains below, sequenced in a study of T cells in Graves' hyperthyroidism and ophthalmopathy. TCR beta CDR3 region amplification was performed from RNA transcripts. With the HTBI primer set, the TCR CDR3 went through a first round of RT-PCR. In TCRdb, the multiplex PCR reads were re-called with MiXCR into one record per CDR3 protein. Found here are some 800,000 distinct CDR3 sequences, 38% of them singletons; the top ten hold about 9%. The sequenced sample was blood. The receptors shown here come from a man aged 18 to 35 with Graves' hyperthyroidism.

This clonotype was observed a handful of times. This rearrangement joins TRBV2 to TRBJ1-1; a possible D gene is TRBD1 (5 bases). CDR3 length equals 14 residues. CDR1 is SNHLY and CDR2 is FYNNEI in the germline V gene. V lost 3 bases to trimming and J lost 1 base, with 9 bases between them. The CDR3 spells CASSESGGNTEAFF. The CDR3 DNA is TGTGCCAGCAGTGAGAGCGGGGGGAACACTGAAGCTTTCTTT.

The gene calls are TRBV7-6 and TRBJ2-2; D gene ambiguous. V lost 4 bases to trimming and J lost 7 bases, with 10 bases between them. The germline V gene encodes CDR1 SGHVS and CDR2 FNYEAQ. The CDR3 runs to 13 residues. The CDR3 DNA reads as TGTGCCAGCAGCTCACCGCGTATCGGGGAGCTGTTTTTT. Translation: CASSSPRIGELFF.

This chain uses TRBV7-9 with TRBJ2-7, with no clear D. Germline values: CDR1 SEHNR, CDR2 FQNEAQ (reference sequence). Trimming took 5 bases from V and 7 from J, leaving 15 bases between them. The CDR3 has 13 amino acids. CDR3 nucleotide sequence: TGTGCCAGCAGCCACCCGATTGGTGGGGAGCAGTACTTC. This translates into CASSHPIGGEQYF.

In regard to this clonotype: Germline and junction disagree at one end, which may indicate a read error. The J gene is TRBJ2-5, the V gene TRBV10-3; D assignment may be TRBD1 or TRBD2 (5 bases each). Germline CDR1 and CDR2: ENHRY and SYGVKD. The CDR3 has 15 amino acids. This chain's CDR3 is CASSYSFQGRETQYF. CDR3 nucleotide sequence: TGTGCCAGCAGTTACTCCTTCCAGGGACGGGAGACCCAGTACTTC.

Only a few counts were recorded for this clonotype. CDR3: CASSQGTGDNSPLHF. The CDR3 coding sequence is TGTGCCAGCAGTCAAGGGACAGGGGATAATTCACCCCTCCACTTT. The J gene is TRBJ1-6, the V gene TRBV6-1; TRBD1 aligns across 10 bases. Germline V gene lookup returns CDR1 MNHNS and CDR2 SASEGT. Trimming took 5 bases from V and 5 from J; bases not matched to a gene: 3. The CDR3 runs to 15 residues.

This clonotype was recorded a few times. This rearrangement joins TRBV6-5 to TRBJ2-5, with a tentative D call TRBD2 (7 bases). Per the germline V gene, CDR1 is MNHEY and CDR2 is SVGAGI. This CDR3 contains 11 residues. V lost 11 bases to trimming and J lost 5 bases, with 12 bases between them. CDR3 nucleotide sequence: TGTGCCTTAGGGGGGGGGGAGACCCAGTACTTC. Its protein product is CALGGGETQYF.

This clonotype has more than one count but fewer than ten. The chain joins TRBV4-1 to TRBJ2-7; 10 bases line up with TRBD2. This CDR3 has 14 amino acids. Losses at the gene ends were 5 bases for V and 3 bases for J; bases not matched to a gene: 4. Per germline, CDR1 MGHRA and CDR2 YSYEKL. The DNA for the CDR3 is TGCGCCAGCAGCGAAGGGACTAGCGTCTACGAGCAGTACTTC. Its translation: CASSEGTSVYEQYF.

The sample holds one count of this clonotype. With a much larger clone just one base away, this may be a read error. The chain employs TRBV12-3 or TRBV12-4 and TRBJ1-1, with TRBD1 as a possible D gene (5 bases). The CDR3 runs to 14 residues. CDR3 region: CASSAGLWGTEASF. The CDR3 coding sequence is TGTGCCAGCAGTGCAGGGCTGTGGGGGACTGAAGCTTCCTTT.

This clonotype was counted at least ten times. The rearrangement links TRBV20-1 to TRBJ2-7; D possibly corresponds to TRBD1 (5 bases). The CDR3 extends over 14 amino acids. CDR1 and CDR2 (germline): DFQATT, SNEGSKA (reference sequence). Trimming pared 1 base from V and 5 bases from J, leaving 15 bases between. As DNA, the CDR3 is TGCAGTGCTAGAGCGATAGGGGCCATCCACGAGCAGTACTTC. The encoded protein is CSARAIGAIHEQYF.

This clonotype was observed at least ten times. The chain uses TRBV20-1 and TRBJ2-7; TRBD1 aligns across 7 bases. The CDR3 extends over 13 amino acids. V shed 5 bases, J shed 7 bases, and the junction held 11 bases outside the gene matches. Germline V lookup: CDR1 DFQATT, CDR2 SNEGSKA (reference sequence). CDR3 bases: TGCAGTGCTCCTGTAGGGGGCAAGTGGGAGCAGTACTTC. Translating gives CSAPVGGKWEQYF.

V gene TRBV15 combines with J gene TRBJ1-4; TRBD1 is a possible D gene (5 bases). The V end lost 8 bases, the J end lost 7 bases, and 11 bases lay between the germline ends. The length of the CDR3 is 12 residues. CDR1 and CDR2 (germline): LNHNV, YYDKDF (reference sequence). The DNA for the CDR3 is TGTGCCACCGGGACTAGCGGTGAAAAACTGTTTTTT. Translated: CATGTSGEKLFF.

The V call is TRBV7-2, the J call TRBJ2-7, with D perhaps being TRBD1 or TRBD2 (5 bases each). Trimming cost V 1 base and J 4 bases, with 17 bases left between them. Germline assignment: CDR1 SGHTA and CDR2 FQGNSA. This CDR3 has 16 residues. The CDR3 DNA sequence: TGTGCCAGCAGCTTAGGAGGGCAGGGCCGCGGTTACGAGCAGTACTTC. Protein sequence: CASSLGGQGRGYEQYF.

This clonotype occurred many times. The CDR3 region is CSSGVNTEAFF. The CDR3 bases are TGCAGCTCAGGGGTAAACACTGAAGCTTTCTTT. The J gene is TRBJ1-1, the V gene TRBV29-1; D possibly corresponds to TRBD1 (6 bases). Germline V gene data show CDR1 as SQVTM and CDR2 as ANQGSEA. The CDR3 spans 11 residues. The V end lost 8 bases, the J end lost 2 bases, and 9 bases lay between the germline ends.

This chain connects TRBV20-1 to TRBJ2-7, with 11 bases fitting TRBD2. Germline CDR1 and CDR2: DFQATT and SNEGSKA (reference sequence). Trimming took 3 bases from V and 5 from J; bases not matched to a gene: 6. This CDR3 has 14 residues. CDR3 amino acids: CSASRLAGIDEQYF. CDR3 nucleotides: TGCAGTGCTAGTAGACTAGCGGGAATCGACGAGCAGTACTTC.

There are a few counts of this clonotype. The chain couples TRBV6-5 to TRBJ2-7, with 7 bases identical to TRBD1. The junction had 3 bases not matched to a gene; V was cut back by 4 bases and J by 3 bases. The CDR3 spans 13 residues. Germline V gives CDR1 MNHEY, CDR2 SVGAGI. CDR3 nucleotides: TGTGCCAGCAGTTGGGGGACAGACTACGAGCAGTACTTC. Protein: CASSWGTDYEQYF.

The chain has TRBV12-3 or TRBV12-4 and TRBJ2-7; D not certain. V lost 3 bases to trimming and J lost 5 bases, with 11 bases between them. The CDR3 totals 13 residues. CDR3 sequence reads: CASSFRWMDEQYF. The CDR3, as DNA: TGTGCCAGCAGTTTCAGGTGGATGGACGAGCAGTACTTC.

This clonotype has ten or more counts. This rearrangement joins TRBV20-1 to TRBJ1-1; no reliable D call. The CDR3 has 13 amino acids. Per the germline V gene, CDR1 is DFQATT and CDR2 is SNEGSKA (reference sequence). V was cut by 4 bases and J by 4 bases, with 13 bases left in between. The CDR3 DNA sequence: TGCAGTGCTACCTCGGGGTCGGGCACTGAAGCTTTCTTT. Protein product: CSATSGSGTEAFF.

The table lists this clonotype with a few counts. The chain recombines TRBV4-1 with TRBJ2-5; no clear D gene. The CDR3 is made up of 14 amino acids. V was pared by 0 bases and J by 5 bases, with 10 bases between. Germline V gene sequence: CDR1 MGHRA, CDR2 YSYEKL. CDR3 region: CASSQDRARETQYF. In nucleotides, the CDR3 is TGCGCCAGCAGCCAAGATAGGGCTAGGGAGACCCAGTACTTC.

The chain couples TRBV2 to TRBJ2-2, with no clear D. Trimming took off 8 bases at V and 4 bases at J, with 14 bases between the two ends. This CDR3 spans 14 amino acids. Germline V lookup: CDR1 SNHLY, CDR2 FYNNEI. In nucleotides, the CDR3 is TGTGCCAGCCTCAGCCCGGGCCTCACCGGGGAGCTGTTTTTT. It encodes CASLSPGLTGELFF.

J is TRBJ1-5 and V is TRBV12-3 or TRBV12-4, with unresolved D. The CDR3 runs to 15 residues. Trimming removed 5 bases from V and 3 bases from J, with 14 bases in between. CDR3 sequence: CASSPRASNNQPQHF. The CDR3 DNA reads TGTGCCAGCAGTCCCCGGGCCAGCAACAATCAGCCCCAGCATTTT.

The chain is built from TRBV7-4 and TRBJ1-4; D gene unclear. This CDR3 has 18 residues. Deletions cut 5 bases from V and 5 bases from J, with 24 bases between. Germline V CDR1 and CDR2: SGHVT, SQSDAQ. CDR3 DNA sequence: TGTGCCAGCAGCCAAGTCAGCGGGTCCGACCTAGAGAATGAAAAACTGTTTTTT. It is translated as CASSQVSGSDLENEKLFF.

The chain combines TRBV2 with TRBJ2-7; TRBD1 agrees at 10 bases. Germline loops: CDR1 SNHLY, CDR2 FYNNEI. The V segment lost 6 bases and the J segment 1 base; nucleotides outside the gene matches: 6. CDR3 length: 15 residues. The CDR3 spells CASSQGTGESYEQYF. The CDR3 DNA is TGTGCCAGCAGCCAAGGGACAGGGGAATCCTACGAGCAGTACTTC.

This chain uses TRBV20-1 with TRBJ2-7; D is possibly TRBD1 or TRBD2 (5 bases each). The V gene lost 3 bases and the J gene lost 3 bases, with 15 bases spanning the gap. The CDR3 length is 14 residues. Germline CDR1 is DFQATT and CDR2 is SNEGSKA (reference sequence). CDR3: CSASNREGVYEQYF. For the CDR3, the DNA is TGCAGTGCTAGTAACCGGGAAGGGGTCTACGAGCAGTACTTC.

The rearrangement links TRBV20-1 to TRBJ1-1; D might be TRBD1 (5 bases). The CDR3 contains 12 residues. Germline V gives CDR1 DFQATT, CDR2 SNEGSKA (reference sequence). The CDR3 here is CSPLQGNTEAFF. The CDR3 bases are TGCAGCCCCCTCCAGGGGAACACTGAAGCTTTCTTT.